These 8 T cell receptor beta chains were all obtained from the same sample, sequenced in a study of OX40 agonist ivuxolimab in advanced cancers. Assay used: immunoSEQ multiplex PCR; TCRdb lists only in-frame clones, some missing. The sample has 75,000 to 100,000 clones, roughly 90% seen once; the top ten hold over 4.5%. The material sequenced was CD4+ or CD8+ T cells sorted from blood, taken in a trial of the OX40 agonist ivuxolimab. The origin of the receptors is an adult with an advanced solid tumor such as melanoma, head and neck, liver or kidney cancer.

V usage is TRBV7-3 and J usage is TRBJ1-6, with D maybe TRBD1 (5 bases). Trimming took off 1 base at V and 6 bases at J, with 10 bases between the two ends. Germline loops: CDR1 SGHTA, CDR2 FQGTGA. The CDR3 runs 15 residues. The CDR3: CASSLRAGTNSPLHF. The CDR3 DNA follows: TGTGCCAGCAGCTTAAGGGCAGGGACTAATTCACCCCTCCACTTT.

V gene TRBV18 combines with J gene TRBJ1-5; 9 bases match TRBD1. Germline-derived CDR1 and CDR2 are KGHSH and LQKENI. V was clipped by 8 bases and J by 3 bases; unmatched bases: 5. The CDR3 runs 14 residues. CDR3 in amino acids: CASGDRDYNQPQHF. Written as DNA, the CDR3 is TGTGCCAGCGGGGACAGGGATTACAATCAGCCCCAGCATTTT.

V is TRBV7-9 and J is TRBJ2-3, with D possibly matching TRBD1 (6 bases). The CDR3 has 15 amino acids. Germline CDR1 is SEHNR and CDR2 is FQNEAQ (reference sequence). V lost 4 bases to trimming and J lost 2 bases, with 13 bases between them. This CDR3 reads CASSSGQSYTDTQYF. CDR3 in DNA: TGTGCCAGCAGCTCAGGACAGAGCTACACAGATACGCAGTATTTT.

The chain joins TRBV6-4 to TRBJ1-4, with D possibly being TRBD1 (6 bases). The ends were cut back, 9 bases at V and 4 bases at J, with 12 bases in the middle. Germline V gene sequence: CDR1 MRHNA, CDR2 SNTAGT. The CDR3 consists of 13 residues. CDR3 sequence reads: CARSRTVNEKLFF. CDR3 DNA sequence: TGTGCCAGGTCTAGGACAGTTAATGAAAAACTGTTTTTT.

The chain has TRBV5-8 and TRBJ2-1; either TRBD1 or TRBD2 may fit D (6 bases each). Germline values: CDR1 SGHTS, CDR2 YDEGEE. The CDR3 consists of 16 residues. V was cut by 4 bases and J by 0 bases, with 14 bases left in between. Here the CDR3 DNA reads TGTGCCAGCAGCCAAGGAGGGGGTAACTCCTACAATGAGCAGTTCTTC. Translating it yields CASSQGGGNSYNEQFF.

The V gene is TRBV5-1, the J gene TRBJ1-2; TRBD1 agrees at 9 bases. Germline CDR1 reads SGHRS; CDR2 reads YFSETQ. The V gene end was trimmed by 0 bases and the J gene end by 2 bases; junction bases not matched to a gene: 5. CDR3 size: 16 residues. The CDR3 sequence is CASSLATGTGNYGYTF. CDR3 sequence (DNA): TGCGCCAGCAGCTTGGCCACCGGGACAGGGAACTATGGCTACACCTTC.

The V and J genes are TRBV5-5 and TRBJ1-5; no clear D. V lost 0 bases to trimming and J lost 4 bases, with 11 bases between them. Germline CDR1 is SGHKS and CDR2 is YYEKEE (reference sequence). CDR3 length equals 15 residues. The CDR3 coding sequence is TGTGCCAGCAGCTTGGGGGGTGCCGGAAATCAGCCCCAGCATTTT. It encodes CASSLGGAGNQPQHF.

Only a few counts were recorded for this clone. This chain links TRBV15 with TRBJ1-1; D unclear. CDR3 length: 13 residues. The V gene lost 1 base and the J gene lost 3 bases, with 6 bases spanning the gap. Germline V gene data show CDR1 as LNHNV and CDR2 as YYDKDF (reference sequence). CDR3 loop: CATSRAMDTEAFF. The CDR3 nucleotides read TGTGCCACCAGCAGAGCGATGGACACTGAAGCTTTCTTT.